The rows below give T cell receptor beta chains drawn from one sample of a study of cytomegalovirus exposure and HLA in healthy donors. Generated by immunoSEQ multiplex PCR, the TCRdb table keeps only in-frame clones and is missing some. The repertoire holds roughly 220,000 clones, with under 80% as singletons. The sample comprised PBMCs. The receptors were sampled from a young woman in good health and CMV-seronegative. Each CDR3 is given with its conserved first and last residue. The D gene is left open where the match is weak. Not all rows give a size; the values are once, few, many and, for expanded clones, a class.

J	size	V	D	DNA	CDR3
TRBJ1-1	.	TRBV13	.	TGTGCCAGCAGCTTAGACAGGAACACTGAAGCTTTCTTT	CASSLDRNTEAFF
TRBJ1-3	.	TRBV10-3	TRBD1	TGTGCCATCGGGAGGACAGGAGCACCTGGAAACACCATATATTTT	CAIGRTGAPGNTIYF
TRBJ2-1	.	TRBV10-2	.	TGCGCCAGCAGTGTAGCTAATGAGCAGTTCTTC	CASSVANEQFF
TRBJ1-1	.	TRBV6-6	.	TGTGCCAGCACCTCGCCATGGACTTATAATACTTTCTTT	CASTSPWTYNTFF
TRBJ1-1	.	TRBV6-5	.	TGTGCCAGCAGTGAGGGCAGTAAGAACACTGAAGCTTTCTTT	CASSEGSKNTEAFF
TRBJ2-5	.	TRBV27	.	TGTGCCAGCAGTTCCGGACTCCAAGAGACCCAGTACTTC	CASSSGLQETQYF
TRBJ2-1	once	TRBV5-5	TRBD1	TGTGCCAGCAGCTTTGCAGGGGGATCCAATGAGCAGTTCTTC	CASSFAGGSNEQFF
TRBJ2-7	once	TRBV5-4	TRBD2	TGTGCCAGCAGCTCTTCTCGATGGTTAGCGGGAGCCTACGAGCAGTACTTC	CASSSSRWLAGAYEQYF
TRBJ2-5	.	TRBV10-3	.	TGTGCCATCAGTGAGTCGAATCGGGGGTTTAACGCCCAAGAGACCCAGTACTTC	CAISESNRGFNAQETQYF
TRBJ2-3	.	TRBV6-5	TRBD1	TGTGCCAGCAGGACAGGGACGGATACGCAGTATTTT	CASRTGTDTQYF
TRBJ2-1	few	TRBV25-1	TRBD2	TGTGCCAGCAGTGAGCCACTAGCGGGAAGGAATGAGCAGTTCTTC	CASSEPLAGRNEQFF
TRBJ1-2	.	TRBV6-1	.	TGTGCCAGCAGTGAGGCCTCTGGCTATGGCTACACCTTC	CASSEASGYGYTF
TRBJ2-7	once	TRBV11-2	TRBD2	TGTGCCAGCAGCCAAGGACTAGCCTACGAGCAGTACTTC	CASSQGLAYEQYF
TRBJ2-2	few	TRBV6-4	TRBD2	TGTGCCAGCAGTTACGAACGGCTAGCGGGCACCGGGGAGCTGTTTTTT	CASSYERLAGTGELFF
TRBJ1-2	.	TRBV5-1	.	TGCGCCAGCAGCACCGGGTTAGCTAACTATGGCTACACCTTC	CASSTGLANYGYTF
TRBJ1-3	.	TRBV15	TRBD1	TGTGCCACCAGTGAGGACAGGGGATCCACTGGAAACACCATATATTTT	CATSEDRGSTGNTIYF
TRBJ2-5	.	TRBV27	TRBD1	TGTGCCAGCAGTGGGGACAGCCTCCAAGAGACCCAGTACTTC	CASSGDSLQETQYF
TRBJ2-2	.	TRBV7-2	TRBD2	TGTGACAGCAGCCTCCGACTAGCGGGAGGGCGCGCCGGGGAGCTGTTTTTT	CDSSLRLAGGRAGELFF
TRBJ2-3	few	TRBV9	TRBD2	TGTGCCAGCAGCGAAGCGGGGAAGCTTCATACGCAGTATTTT	CASSEAGKLHTQYF
TRBJ2-1	.	TRBV7-9	.	TGTTCCAGCCGCTATGGGGCGGGGAATGAGCAGTTCTTC	CSSRYGAGNEQFF
TRBJ2-7	few	TRBV6-5	.	TGTGCCAGCAGTTACTCGGGAGGGGGGTATAGCGAGCAGTACTTC	CASSYSGGGYSEQYF
TRBJ2-6	.	TRBV7-9	TRBD1	TGTTCCAGCAGCCTTACAGGGGGCGCTTCGGGGGCCAACGTCCTGACTTTC	CSSSLTGGASGANVLTF
TRBJ1-6	.	TRBV6-5	.	TGTGCCAGCGGCAGGGCTGCACCCCTCCACTTT	CASGRAAPLHF
TRBJ2-7	once	TRBV2	.	TGTGCCAGCAGTACCGGGATGTCCTACGAGCAGTACTTC	CASSTGMSYEQYF
TRBJ2-7	.	TRBV5-4	.	TGTGCCAGCAGCTTGGAACAGGTCTCCTACGAGCAGTACTTC	CASSLEQVSYEQYF
TRBJ2-7	.	TRBV11-2	.	TGTGCCAGCAGCTTTAATAGAGTCCTCTACGAGCAGTACTTC	CASSFNRVLYEQYF
TRBJ1-6	.	TRBV19	.	TGTGCCAGTAGTGCGGGACCGAATAATTCACCCCTCCACTTT	CASSAGPNNSPLHF
TRBJ2-7	.	TRBV14	TRBD2	TGTGCCAGCAGCCACCTCAGGACTAGCGGGAGATACGAGCAGTACTTC	CASSHLRTSGRYEQYF
TRBJ2-3	.	TRBV5-1	TRBD2	TGCGCCAGCAGCTTGGTCCTTAGCGGGGGGGTGTCAGATACGCAGTATTTT	CASSLVLSGGVSDTQYF
TRBJ1-1	.	TRBV6-1	.	TGTGCCAGTCGGGGGTCGGCGAACACTGAAGCTTTCTTT	CASRGSANTEAFF
TRBJ1-4	.	TRBV7-2	TRBD1	TGTGCCAGCAGCTCCCCGGGACAGCCGGCAACTAATGAAAAACTGTTTTTT	CASSSPGQPATNEKLFF
TRBJ1-5	.	TRBV6-1	.	TGTGCCAGCAGTGAAGTCCAGGGATATCAGCCCCAGCATTTT	CASSEVQGYQPQHF
TRBJ2-5	.	TRBV18	TRBD2	TGTGCCAGCTCACTCGGGACTAGCGGGGGGATCCAAGAGACCCAGTACTTC	CASSLGTSGGIQETQYF
TRBJ1-6	few	TRBV5-8	TRBD1	TGTGCCAGCAGCTCGTACTTGGGACAGCTAAATAATTCACCCCTCCACTTT	CASSSYLGQLNNSPLHF
TRBJ1-1	.	TRBV6-1	.	TGTGCCAGCCGAACCTCCGGGATGAGGGAAGCTTTCTTT	CASRTSGMREAFF
TRBJ2-7	.	TRBV9	TRBD1	TGTGCCAGCAGCTTGGCCGGGACAGCCTACGAGCAGTACTTC	CASSLAGTAYEQYF
TRBJ1-1	.	TRBV11-1	TRBD1	TGTGCCAGCAGCCCCGACAGGGGTACTGAAGCTTTCTTT	CASSPDRGTEAFF